The clone carrying this TCR beta chain was seen just once. Patients had early-stage hepatocellular carcinoma, untreated before resection. Here immunoSEQ multiplex PCR was the method, and the copy in TCRdb shows in-frame clones only, minus some. The data contain 20,000 to 25,000 clones, around 78% of them seen just once; the ten biggest clones take up about 18%. The data originate from a study of intratumoral heterogeneity in liver cancer. Turning to the study itself: The median patient age was approximately 68 years, and most were male.

The sequences come from tumor-adjacent normal tissue, collected before any cancer treatment. This receptor was identified in a woman between 65 and 79 years old with hepatocellular carcinoma.

The CDR3 coding sequence is TGTGCCAGTAGTATAGATGTAGGGGACATCCCATCTCTGGGGGCCAACGTCCTGACTTTC. This translates into CASSIDVGDIPSLGANVLTF. The chain combines TRBV19 with TRBJ2-6; tentatively, D is TRBD1 (6 bases). V lost 0 bases to trimming and J lost 4 bases, with 22 bases between them. This CDR3 contains 20 residues. Germline CDR1 and CDR2: LNHDA and SQIVND (reference sequence).